This T cell receptor (beta chain) was sequenced in a study of Ad26.COV2.S vaccination and SARS-CoV-2 variants. This CDR3 spans 12 amino acids. Germline lookup yields CDR1 KGHSH and CDR2 LQKENI. V dropped 3 bases and J dropped 7 bases, with 9 bases sitting between them. Regarding treatment: some 20 received Ad26.COV2.S at low or high dose, single or two shots; about 5 received placebo; per-sample allocation not given. Sampling was done on day 63 after the first vaccine or placebo injection. In this sample, this clone turned up once. Sequenced by immunoSEQ multiplex PCR; TCRdb stores in-frame clones only, minus some. The table records about 350,000 clones, 75% to 90% of them present only once.

Sequenced material: peripheral blood, taken in a trial of Ad26.COV2.S vaccine versus placebo. The chain links TRBV18 to TRBJ1-1; no clear D. This sequence was found in a person between 18 and 59 years old who received the Ad26.COV2.S COVID-19 vaccine or a placebo. The CDR3 DNA is TGTGCCAGCTCACCGCGGTTAGGTGAAGCTTTCTTT. This codes for CASSPRLGEAFF.